The clone carrying this TCR beta chain was observed many times. Its antigen is unidentified. This sample was included in a study of T cell repertoires in cytomegalovirus infection. The CDR3 contains 16 residues. V dropped 5 bases and J dropped 2 bases, with 18 bases sitting between them. Per germline, CDR1 MNHNY and CDR2 SVGAGI (reference sequence). TCRdb re-called the reads with MiXCR, one entry per CDR3 protein. The profile shows fewer than 80,000 distinct CDR3 sequences, more than 3.5% of them singletons. Overall study results and limits: Within the response measured ex vivo, HLA-C-restricted CMV-specific TCR beta clonotypes were dominant.

The sequencing sample was made of PBMCs. The clonotype originates from a human donor in good health (CMV status not recorded). Some clones in this sample may be carry-over from other donors' samples. V usage is TRBV6-6 and J usage is TRBJ1-1; D ambiguous. This CDR3 reads CASSPRGLGINTEAFF. As DNA, the CDR3 is TGTGCCAGCAGTCCGCGGGGTTTGGGGATAAACACTGAAGCTTTCTTT.